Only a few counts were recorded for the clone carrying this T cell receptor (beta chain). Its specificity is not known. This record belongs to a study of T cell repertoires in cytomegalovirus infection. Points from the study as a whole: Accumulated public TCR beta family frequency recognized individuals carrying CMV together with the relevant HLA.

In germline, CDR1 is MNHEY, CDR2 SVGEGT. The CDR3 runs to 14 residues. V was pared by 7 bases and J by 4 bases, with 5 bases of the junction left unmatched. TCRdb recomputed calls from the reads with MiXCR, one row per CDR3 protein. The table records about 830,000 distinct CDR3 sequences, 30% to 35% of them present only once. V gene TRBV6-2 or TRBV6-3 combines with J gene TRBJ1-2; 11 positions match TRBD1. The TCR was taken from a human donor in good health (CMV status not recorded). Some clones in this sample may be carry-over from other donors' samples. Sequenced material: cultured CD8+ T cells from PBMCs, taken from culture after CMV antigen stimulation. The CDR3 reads CASTGQGAAYGYTF. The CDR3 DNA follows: TGTGCCAGCACCGGACAGGGGGCTGCCTATGGCTACACCTTC.